The 7 T cell receptor delta chains given below trace back to one sample, sequenced in a study of Vδ1+ human thymocytes. General study results and limits: Highly polyclonal TRG and TRD repertoires with Gaussian CDR3 length distributions appeared in thymus.

These receptors' targets are unknown. Sequences come from RNA converted to cDNA by reverse transcription. The CDR3 regions were amplified by multiplex PCR from V-gene primers to a constant-region primer. TCRdb called clones anew from the multiplex PCR reads with CATT. The repertoire includes under 80,000 delta-chain clones, approximately 34% of them detected once, and approximately 0.25% sits in the top ten. The sequenced sample was Vdelta1+ gamma-delta thymocytes from the thymus. The subset denotes: FACS-sorted CD3+ TCRalphabeta- TCRVdelta1+ TCRVdelta2- thymocytes. The source of these receptors is a boy under two years old who had congenital heart surgery.

The chain uses TRDV1 and TRDJ1, with 13 bases aligning to TRDD3. The germline V gene has CDR1 TSWWSYY and CDR2 QGS. J lost 1 base, V lost 3 bases, and 17 bases had no gene match. This CDR3 region has 21 residues. The CDR3 coding sequence is TGTGCTCTTGGGGACTCGAACCCCTATTACTGGGGGATACGGCGCACCGATAAACTCATCTTT. Its translation: CALGDSNPYYWGIRRTDKLIF.

This clone appeared once. The genes are TRDV1 and TRDJ1, with 10 bases fitting TRDD3. The CDR3 contains 25 residues. V lost 2 bases, J lost 0 bases, and 30 bases stayed unmatched. Germline assignment: CDR1 TSWWSYY and CDR2 QGS. As DNA, the CDR3 is TGTGCTCTTGGGGAAGTTGGGCCTACCAGGGTCGCGTACTGGGGGATTCGACTGTACACCGATAAACTCATCTTT. It specifies CALGEVGPTRVAYWGIRLYTDKLIF.

This clone was detected a few times. Relative to the germline gene, one junction end is altered; a read error may explain this. Other DNA sequences within the sample encode an identical CDR3. The chain combines TRDV1 with TRDJ1, with 11 nucleotides matching TRDD3. The CDR3 sequence is 20 residues long. Germline-derived CDR1 and CDR2 are TSWWSYY and QGS. The CDR3 region has the DNA TGTGCTCTTGGGGCCCTTCCTACGTGGGGGATACGGGAGAACACCGACAAACTCATCTTT. Translating it yields CALGALPTWGIRENTDKLIF.

This sequence joins TRDV1 and TRDJ1; TRDD3 aligns across 8 bases. The CDR3 extends over 20 amino acids. V lost 5 bases and J lost 0; bases outside the gene matches: 20. Germline V lookup: CDR1 TSWWSYY, CDR2 QGS. CDR3 DNA: TGTGCTCTTGGGCCCCTCTTATCGGGGCTGGGGGACCCGTACACCGATAAACTCATCTTT. It is translated as CALGPLLSGLGDPYTDKLIF.

The rearrangement joins TRDV2 to TRDJ1; D assignment may be TRDD2 or TRDD3 (6 bases each). CDR3 length: 20 residues. V was trimmed by 9 bases and J by 3 bases, leaving 37 bases between them. Germline assignment: CDR1 GEAIGNYY and CDR2 EKD. This CDR3 reads CAHLVSEFLSGDGESDKLIF. In DNA form, the CDR3 reads TGTGCCCACCTAGTGTCTGAGTTCCTATCTGGGGATGGAGAGTCCGATAAACTCATCTTT.

The rearrangement links TRDV1 to TRDJ1; TRDD3 agrees at 8 bases. The CDR3 has 18 amino acids. V dropped 3 bases and J dropped 4; count of bases not matched to a gene: 16. The germline V gene has CDR1 TSWWSYY and CDR2 QGS. The CDR3: CALGDYSDWGPYIDKLIF. In nucleotides, the CDR3 is TGTGCTCTTGGGGATTATTCTGACTGGGGGCCGTACATCGATAAACTCATCTTT.

J is TRDJ1 and V is TRDV1; TRDD2 agrees at 8 bases. The trim removed 1 base at V and 0 bases at J, leaving 13 bases unmatched. Germline V gene data show CDR1 as TSWWSYY and CDR2 as QGS. The CDR3 is made up of 19 amino acids. CDR3 sequence reads: CALGEPVFLRGTYTDKLIF. The CDR3 coding sequence is TGTGCTCTTGGGGAACCGGTCTTCCTACGGGGGACCTACACCGATAAACTCATCTTT.